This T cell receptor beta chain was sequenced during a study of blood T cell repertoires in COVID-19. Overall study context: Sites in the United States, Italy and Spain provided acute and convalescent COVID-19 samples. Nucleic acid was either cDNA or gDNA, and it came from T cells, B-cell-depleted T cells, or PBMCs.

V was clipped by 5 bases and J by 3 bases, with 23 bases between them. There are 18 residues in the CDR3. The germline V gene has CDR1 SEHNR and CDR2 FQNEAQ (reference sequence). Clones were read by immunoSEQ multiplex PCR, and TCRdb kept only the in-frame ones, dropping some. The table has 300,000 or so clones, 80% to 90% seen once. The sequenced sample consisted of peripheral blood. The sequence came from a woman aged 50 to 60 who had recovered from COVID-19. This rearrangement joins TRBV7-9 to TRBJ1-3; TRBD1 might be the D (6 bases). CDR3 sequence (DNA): TGTGCCAGCAGCGTAACGAGACAGACCTGGGGGCGTGGAAACACCATATATTTT. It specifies CASSVTRQTWGRGNTIYF.